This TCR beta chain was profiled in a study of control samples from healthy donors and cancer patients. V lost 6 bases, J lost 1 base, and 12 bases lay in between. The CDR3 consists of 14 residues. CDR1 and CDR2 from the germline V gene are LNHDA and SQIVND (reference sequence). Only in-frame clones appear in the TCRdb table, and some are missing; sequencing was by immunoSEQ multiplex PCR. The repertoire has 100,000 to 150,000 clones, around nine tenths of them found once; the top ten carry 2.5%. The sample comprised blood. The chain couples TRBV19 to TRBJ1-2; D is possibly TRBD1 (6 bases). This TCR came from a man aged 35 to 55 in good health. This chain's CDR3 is CASRGAGINYGYTF. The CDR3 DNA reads TGTGCCAGTAGGGGGGCAGGGATTAACTATGGCTACACCTTC.